There are many counts of the clone carrying this T cell receptor (beta chain). Its antigen is undetermined. The data were taken from a study of regulatory T cells in long-lasting Graves disease. Looking at the study overall: Under 3 months of antithyroid drugs had been taken by newly diagnosed Graves' patients.

Time point of the sample: newly diagnosed GD, antithyroid drugs for less than 3 months. After RNA was extracted from PBMCs, the TCR library was made from it. Germline loops: CDR1 MNHEY, CDR2 SMNVEV (reference sequence). Trimming removed 2 bases at V and 0 bases at J, with 8 bases between. The CDR3 runs to 15 residues. Study-level results: Those with persistent disease had in common more public clonotypes (2,741) than new patients (roughly 1,000).

Construction of the TCR beta libraries employed iRepertoire HTBI primers in conjunction with Arm-PCR of CDR3 regions. Each CDR3 protein is one row after TCRdb ran MiXCR on the multiplex PCR reads. The table lists hundreds of thousands of distinct CDR3 sequences, about 16% of them singletons. The same sample was also studied in work on T cells in Graves' hyperthyroidism and ophthalmopathy. From that second work: Not enrolled were patients with uncontrolled infection, other autoimmune disease, pregnancy or lactation. The blood repertoire included most of the expanded thyroid clonotypes above 0.001.

The J gene is TRBJ1-5, the V gene TRBV27, with D possibly being TRBD1 (6 bases). The receptor comes from a woman aged 35-60 years with Graves disease. Sequences were derived from peripheral blood mononuclear cells (PBMCs), sampled at new diagnosis, from a patient treated with antithyroid drugs. The CDR3 DNA reads TGTGCCAGCAGTTTAACCAGGGGTAGCAATCAGCCCCAGCATTTT. Translated, it gives CASSLTRGSNQPQHF.